The T cell receptor (beta chain) described here comes from a study of cytomegalovirus exposure and HLA in healthy donors. General study findings and limits: The authors assumed roughly uniform sequencing depth across donors for presence/absence analyses. Analysis was carried out at a later point, and it linked a missense DCLRE1C variant to TCR beta V- and J-gene trimming.

A word on this clone: What it recognizes is unknown.

V shed 0 bases and J shed 0 bases, with 10 bases lying between them. CDR3 length: 15 amino acids. The V gene's germline CDR1 is SGDLS and CDR2 YYNGEE. PCR involved 60 Vbeta and 13 Jbeta primers. Method: immunoSEQ multiplex PCR; TCRdb's copy keeps in-frame clones and lacks some. The sample yields over 130,000 clones, approximately 57% seen once. The sequence came from a male donor in good health and CMV-seronegative. This rearrangement joins TRBV9 to TRBJ2-7, with D unresolved. The material sequenced was PBMCs. The CDR3 DNA follows: TGTGCCAGCAGCGTAGCCCAGGCAAGCTCCTACGAGCAGTACTTC. Translation gives CASSVAQASSYEQYF.